These T cell receptor beta chains were read from a single sample in a study of ipilimumab plus nivolumab after autologous stem cell transplantation. Only in-frame clones appear in the TCRdb table, and some are missing; sequencing was by immunoSEQ multiplex PCR. The sample lists 17,000 or so clones; approximately 71% were seen once. The sample in question was PBMCs, obtained in a trial of ipilimumab plus nivolumab as post-transplant consolidation. These receptors all stem from a male donor with diffuse large B-cell lymphoma. CDR3s include the opening cysteine and the closing phenylalanine or tryptophan. D genes are given only for firm matches. The size field is filled for only some rows; it gives once, few, many or a size class.

cdr3_aa cdr3_nt j_call clone_size v_call d_call
CASSLDLNTEAFF TGTGCCAGCTCCTTGGATTTAAACACTGAAGCTTTCTTT TRBJ1-1 - TRBV18 -
CASSIPAPQGKNTEAFF TGTGCCAGCAGCATCCCGGCCCCACAGGGAAAGAACACTGAAGCTTTCTTT TRBJ1-1 many TRBV5-4 -
CASSIWTGEFYGYTF TGTGCCAGTAGTATCTGGACAGGGGAGTTCTATGGCTACACCTTC TRBJ1-2 - TRBV19 TRBD1
CSVEGRPGDANTGELFF TGCAGCGTTGAAGGTCGTCCAGGCGACGCGAACACCGGGGAGCTGTTTTTT TRBJ2-2 - TRBV29-1 -
CSAHANYGYTF TGCAGTGCTCACGCTAACTATGGCTACACCTTC TRBJ1-2 - TRBV20-1 -
CASSTSLGSRGGELFF TGTGCCAGCAGCACGTCCTTGGGCTCCCGGGGCGGGGAGCTGTTTTTT TRBJ2-2 - TRBV9 -
CASSPPGQSYEQYF TGTGCCAGCAGCCCGCCGGGACAGAGCTACGAGCAGTACTTC TRBJ2-7 few TRBV5-6 TRBD1
CASSLGERGTEAFF TGTGCCAGCAGCTTAGGTGAGCGTGGGACTGAAGCTTTCTTT TRBJ1-1 - TRBV11-2 -
CASSQVPGGAYGYTF TGCGCCAGCAGCCAAGTCCCAGGAGGGGCCTATGGCTACACCTTC TRBJ1-2 - TRBV4-1 -
CASSPRSGRALSEQYF TGTGCCAGCAGCCCACGAAGCGGGAGGGCCCTGAGCGAGCAGTACTTC TRBJ2-7 - TRBV14 TRBD2
CASSLAVGGVSYNEQFF TGCGCCAGCAGCTTGGCGGTGGGAGGAGTCTCCTACAATGAGCAGTTCTTC TRBJ2-1 - TRBV5-1 -